This T cell receptor (beta chain) is from a study of shared clonotypes between healthy human individuals. The assay was immunoSEQ multiplex PCR, and TCRdb's table has in-frame clones only and misses some. The table records some 2,500,000 clones, approximately 93% of them present only once. The TCR sequence derives from a young man in good health. Some clones in this sample may be carry-over from other donors' samples. The source material was naive CD4+ T cells from PBMCs. Subset denoted: CD45RA+ positively selected.

CDR3 loop: CASSSLGASGSTGELFF. The CDR3 nucleotides read TGTGCCAGCAGCTCACTAGGTGCGAGCGGGAGTACCGGGGAGCTGTTTTTT. The chain joins TRBV5-4 to TRBJ2-2; 8 positions match TRBD2. V shed 3 bases and J 5 bases; nucleotides not matched to a gene: 12. Germline-derived CDR1 and CDR2 are SGHNT and YYREEE (reference sequence). The CDR3 loop spans 17 amino acids.